Listed here are 15 T cell receptor beta chains from one sample, sequenced in a study of T cell responses to AZD1222 COVID-19 vaccine listed by TCRdb under 2021. The library came from the immunoSEQ multiplex PCR assay. TCRdb stores this immuneACCESS table with in-frame sequences only. Part of the clones is absent; in the studies checked, under half of the shortfall reflects unresolved V genes, and no reason is known for the rest. This sample is represented by roughly 160,000 clones; roughly 89% of them were singletons. The ten largest clones add up to more than 1.5% of the sample. This sample's time point label indicates: baseline before first vaccination. This specimen was peripheral blood, taken on day 0 of AZD1222 vaccination. These receptors all come from an adult in good health.

The chain links TRBV30 to TRBJ1-5; D remains unclear. V lost 1 base and J lost 4, with 11 bases in between. The CDR3 extends over 14 amino acids. Per the germline V gene, CDR1 is GTSNPN and CDR2 is SVGIG (reference sequence). This CDR3 reads CAWSEAQRNQPQHF. The DNA of the CDR3 is TGTGCCTGGAGTGAGGCCCAGCGAAATCAGCCCCAGCATTTT.

V and J are TRBV11-2 and TRBJ2-7; tentatively, D is TRBD1 (5 bases). The CDR3 length is 13 residues. The germline V and J ends were trimmed by 0 bases and 6 bases, with 9 bases remaining between them. Germline V gives CDR1 SGHAT, CDR2 FQNNGV. The DNA for the CDR3 is TGTGCCAGCAGCTTAGAGGTAGGGGTCGAGCAGTACTTC. The encoded protein is CASSLEVGVEQYF.

The chain carries TRBV4-1 and TRBJ2-7; 8 positions agree with TRBD1. Germline V gives CDR1 MGHRA, CDR2 YSYEKL. The junction had 2 bases not matched to a gene; V was cut back by 1 base and J by 0 bases. There are 15 residues in the CDR3. The CDR3 region is CASSQGTGNSYEQYF. CDR3 DNA sequence: TGCGCCAGCAGCCAAGGGACAGGGAACTCCTACGAGCAGTACTTC.

J is TRBJ1-2 and V is TRBV4-1; 9 bases agree with TRBD1. CDR1 and CDR2 from the germline V gene are MGHRA and YSYEKL. J was trimmed by 8 bases and V by 3 bases; bases with no gene match: 13. CDR3 length: 16 residues. This CDR3 reads CASSQIGTGIRRGYTF. The CDR3 DNA follows: TGCGCCAGCAGCCAGATAGGGACAGGGATAAGAAGAGGCTACACCTTC.

The V and J genes are TRBV7-2 and TRBJ2-5; D ambiguous. Per germline, CDR1 SGHTA and CDR2 FQGNSA. Trimming took 4 bases from V and 3 from J, leaving 18 bases between them. This CDR3 spans 16 amino acids. The CDR3 is CASSSLVGLLKETQYF. DNA for the CDR3: TGTGCCAGCAGCTCCCTAGTGGGCCTCCTGAAAGAGACCCAGTACTTC.

V and J are TRBV24-1 and TRBJ1-1; 7 nucleotides line up with TRBD1. CDR1 is KGHDR, CDR2 SFDVKD, per germline. This CDR3 region has 14 residues. The V and J ends lost 3 bases and 2 bases, in that order; junction bases with no gene match: 2. CDR3 in amino acids: CATSDGQANTEAFF. The CDR3 nucleotides are TGTGCCACCAGTGATGGACAGGCCAACACTGAAGCTTTCTTT.

The V call is TRBV12-3 or TRBV12-4, the J call TRBJ2-7, with TRBD1 matching over 7 bases. This CDR3 spans 13 amino acids. V was pared by 2 bases and J by 6 bases, with 4 bases of the junction left unmatched. CDR3 sequence: CASSLKGAIEQYF. CDR3 coding DNA: TGTGCCAGCAGTTTAAAGGGGGCGATCGAGCAGTACTTC.

The chain couples TRBV4-3 to TRBJ1-3; D is undetermined. Trimming cost V 1 base and J 1 base, with 17 bases left between them. This CDR3 spans 18 amino acids. Germline assignment: CDR1 LGHNA and CDR2 YSLEER. The CDR3 coding sequence is TGCGCCAGCAGCCAAGTTTGGAGGTCCGGGTTATCTGGAAACACCATATATTTT. Translation: CASSQVWRSGLSGNTIYF.

The chain joins TRBV5-1 to TRBJ1-1, with D hard to call. This CDR3 comprises 13 residues. Germline lookup yields CDR1 SGHRS and CDR2 YFSETQ. The V end lost 4 bases, the J end lost 3 bases, and 10 bases lay between the germline ends. The CDR3 nucleotides are TGCGCCAGCAGCCTGCAAGGCGACACTGAAGCTTTCTTT. Its protein product is CASSLQGDTEAFF.

The rearrangement joins TRBV7-9 to TRBJ1-1; TRBD1 matches 8 bases. This CDR3 contains 17 residues. Germline trimming cut 3 bases from V and 4 bases from J; bases unmatched to any gene: 13. Germline lookup yields CDR1 SEHNR and CDR2 FQNEAQ (reference sequence). The CDR3 region has the DNA TGTGCCAGCAGCTTGGGGCAGGGGGCCGGTTGGGGCACTGAAGCTTTCTTT. Amino acids: CASSLGQGAGWGTEAFF.

The chain couples TRBV30 to TRBJ2-3; TRBD1 matches at 7 bases. The trim removed 0 bases at V and 0 bases at J, leaving 6 bases unmatched. Germline assignment: CDR1 GTSNPN and CDR2 SVGIG (reference sequence). CDR3 size: 16 residues. The CDR3 here is CAWSVPRGQSTDTQYF. Here the CDR3 DNA reads TGTGCCTGGAGTGTACCTCGGGGACAGAGCACAGATACGCAGTATTTT.

V gene TRBV6-5 combines with J gene TRBJ2-2; the D gene is possibly TRBD2 (6 bases). CDR1 MNHEY and CDR2 SVGAGI come from the germline V gene. This CDR3 is built from 15 residues. V was trimmed by 6 bases and J by 1 base, leaving 12 bases between them. CDR3 sequence: CASREGSGNTGELFF. For the CDR3, the DNA is TGTGCCAGCAGGGAGGGTTCGGGGAACACCGGGGAGCTGTTTTTT.

V and J are TRBV5-4 and TRBJ2-5, with a tentative D call TRBD1 (5 bases). The CDR3 spans 13 residues. Per the germline V gene, CDR1 is SGHNT and CDR2 is YYREEE (reference sequence). V was trimmed by 4 bases and J by 2 bases, leaving 9 bases between them. The CDR3 reads CASSVDMQETQYF. The CDR3 DNA sequence: TGTGCCAGCAGCGTGGACATGCAAGAGACCCAGTACTTC.

The chain couples TRBV28 to TRBJ1-1, with no clear D. This CDR3 comprises 11 residues. Germline CDR1 reads MDHEN; CDR2 reads SYDVKM. V was cut by 10 bases and J by 10 bases, with 16 bases left in between. CDR3 in amino acids: CAIKTPGGAFF. The DNA for the CDR3 is TGTGCCATCAAGACACCCGGAGGAGCTTTCTTT.

The rearrangement links TRBV3-1 (or the pseudogene TRBV3-2) to TRBJ1-2; no firm D call. The V end was cut by 1 base, the J end by 6 bases, with 15 bases between. This CDR3 is 15 amino acids long. The germline CDR1 and CDR2 sequences are LGHDT and YNNKEL (reference sequence). As DNA, the CDR3 is TGTGCCAGCAGCCAAGGGGTGGGCCAGGATCATGGCTACACCTTC. It is translated as CASSQGVGQDHGYTF.